The 10 T cell receptor beta chains given below trace back to one sample, sequenced in a study of T cell responses to AZD1222 COVID-19 vaccine (TCRdb year 2021). This sample's time point label indicates: about 28 days (+/-7) after the second vaccine dose. The library was obtained by the immunoSEQ multiplex PCR assay. Imported from immuneACCESS, the table was reduced by TCRdb to in-frame sequences with V and J called. These copies leave out some clones; in studies compared against another copy, an unresolved V gene accounts for under half, and the cause of the remainder is not known. Within this sample are 89,000 or so clones, with about 89% of them counted one time only. 11% of the sample comes from the top ten. The specimen comprised peripheral blood, sampled 28 days after the second AZD1222 dose. The receptors shown here come from an adult who received the AZD1222 COVID-19 vaccine.

The chain recombines TRBV5-4 with TRBJ2-1; TRBD2 is a possible D gene (6 bases). Trimming cost V 4 bases and J 4 bases, with 15 bases left between them. Per the germline V gene, CDR1 is SGHNT and CDR2 is YYREEE (reference sequence). CDR3 size: 15 residues. CDR3 in amino acids: CASSALVGGYNEQFF. CDR3 DNA: TGTGCCAGCAGCGCCTTGGTGGGGGGTTACAATGAGCAGTTCTTC.

The chain carries TRBV3-1 (or the pseudogene TRBV3-2) and TRBJ2-7, with a tentative D call TRBD1 (6 bases). There are 16 residues in the CDR3. Germline lookup yields CDR1 LGHDT and CDR2 YNNKEL (reference sequence). V was pared by 4 bases and J by 2 bases, with 18 bases between. The CDR3 region is CASSRSYRVLTYEQYF. CDR3 in DNA: TGTGCCAGCAGCCGAAGTTACAGGGTCCTAACCTACGAGCAGTACTTC.

The V and J genes are TRBV19 and TRBJ1-2; D may be TRBD1 (6 bases). V lost 0 bases and J lost 3, with 20 bases in between. The CDR3 has 18 amino acids. Germline V gives CDR1 LNHDA, CDR2 SQIVND (reference sequence). The CDR3 protein is CASSIDRRQGRRDYGYTF. DNA of the CDR3: TGTGCCAGTAGTATAGATCGTCGGCAGGGGCGCCGAGACTATGGCTACACCTTC.

This clone was observed once. The V and J genes are TRBV6-2 or TRBV6-3 and TRBJ2-2; 10 nucleotides line up with TRBD1. The CDR3 consists of 16 residues. With V trimmed by 0 bases and J by 5 bases, 3 bases remained unmatched. Germline V gives CDR1 MNHEY, CDR2 SVGEGT. Here the CDR3 reads CASSYSRTGGTGELFF. The CDR3 nucleotides read TGTGCCAGCAGTTACTCGCGGACAGGGGGAACCGGGGAGCTGTTTTTT.

The J gene is TRBJ2-7, the V gene TRBV6-5; 10 nucleotides align to TRBD2. Trimming at V came to 4 bases and at J to 7 bases, leaving 7 bases not matched to a gene. The CDR3 extends over 14 amino acids. Germline values: CDR1 MNHEY, CDR2 SVGAGI. Here the CDR3 reads CASSFSGRRTEQYF. CDR3 bases: TGTGCCAGCAGTTTTAGCGGGAGGAGGACGGAGCAGTACTTC.

The chain is built from TRBV11-1 and TRBJ2-7; 8 bases are shared with TRBD1. The CDR3 is 14 residues long. V shed 7 bases, J shed 1 base, and the junction held 6 bases outside the gene matches. CDR1 SGHAT and CDR2 FQDESV come from the germline V gene (reference sequence). For the CDR3, the DNA is TGTGCCAGCACCGTGGACAGGGAGTCCTACGAGCAGTACTTC. Translation: CASTVDRESYEQYF.

The chain links TRBV9 to TRBJ1-6; 11 bases are shared with TRBD1. The germline CDR1 and CDR2 sequences are SGDLS and YYNGEE. This CDR3 contains 17 residues. The trim removed 3 bases at V and 5 bases at J, leaving 7 bases unmatched. This CDR3 reads CASSADRGQVDNSPLHF. In DNA form, the CDR3 reads TGTGCCAGCAGCGCGGACAGGGGGCAGGTGGATAATTCACCCCTCCACTTT.

This clone was detected only once. This sequence joins TRBV28 and TRBJ1-2; no clear D gene. The CDR3 is made up of 14 amino acids. Germline V gene data show CDR1 as MDHEN and CDR2 as SYDVKM. Trimming stripped 2 bases from V and 4 bases from J, with 11 bases between. CDR3 in DNA: TGTGCCAGCAGTTTACTACAGAACCTCTATGGCTACACCTTC. Residues: CASSLLQNLYGYTF.

This rearrangement joins TRBV9 to TRBJ1-2, with D hard to call. Trimming removed 4 bases at V and 2 bases at J, with 15 bases between. Germline CDR1 SGDLS, CDR2 YYNGEE. CDR3 size: 15 residues. The CDR3 protein is CASSTGPAANYGYTF. In DNA form, the CDR3 reads TGTGCCAGCAGCACTGGGCCTGCGGCCAACTATGGCTACACCTTC.

The V call is TRBV7-8, the J call TRBJ2-1, with TRBD2 matching over 12 bases. The germline V gene encodes CDR1 SGHVS and CDR2 FQNEAQ. V shed 4 bases and J 7 bases; nucleotides not matched to a gene: 11. The CDR3 runs to 17 residues. The CDR3 sequence: CASSSPLTSGRENEQFF. As DNA, the CDR3 is TGTGCCAGCAGCTCTCCCCTGACTAGCGGGAGAGAGAATGAGCAGTTCTTC.